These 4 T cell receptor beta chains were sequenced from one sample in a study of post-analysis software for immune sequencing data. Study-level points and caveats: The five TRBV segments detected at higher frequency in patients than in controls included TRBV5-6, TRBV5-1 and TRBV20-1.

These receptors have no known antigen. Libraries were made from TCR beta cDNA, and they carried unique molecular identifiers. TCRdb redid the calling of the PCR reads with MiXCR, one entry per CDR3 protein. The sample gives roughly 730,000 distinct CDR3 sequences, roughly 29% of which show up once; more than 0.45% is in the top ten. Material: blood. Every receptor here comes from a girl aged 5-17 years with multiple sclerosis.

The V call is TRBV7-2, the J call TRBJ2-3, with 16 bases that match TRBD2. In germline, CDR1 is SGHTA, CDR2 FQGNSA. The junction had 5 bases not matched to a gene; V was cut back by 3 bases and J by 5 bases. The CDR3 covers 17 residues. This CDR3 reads CASSLGLAGGPGDTQYF. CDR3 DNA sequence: TGTGCCAGCAGCTTGGGACTAGCGGGGGGGCCCGGAGATACGCAGTATTTT.

In DNA form, the CDR3 reads TGCGCCAGCAGCTTAGCTAGCGGGAGGGTAGCCAAAAACATTCAGTACTTC. Translated, it gives CASSLASGRVAKNIQYF. The genes are TRBV5-1 and TRBJ2-4, with 12 bases lining up with TRBD2. Looked up from germline, CDR1 is SGHRS and CDR2 is YFSETQ. The V gene end was trimmed by 2 bases and the J gene end by 0 bases; junction bases not matched to a gene: 3. This CDR3 has 17 amino acids.

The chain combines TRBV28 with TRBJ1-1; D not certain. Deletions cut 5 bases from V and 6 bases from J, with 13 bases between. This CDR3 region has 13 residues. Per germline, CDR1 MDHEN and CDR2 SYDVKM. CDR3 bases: TGTGCCAGCAGTCCCGTGGGTGTTGCTGAAGCTTTCTTT. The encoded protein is CASSPVGVAEAFF.

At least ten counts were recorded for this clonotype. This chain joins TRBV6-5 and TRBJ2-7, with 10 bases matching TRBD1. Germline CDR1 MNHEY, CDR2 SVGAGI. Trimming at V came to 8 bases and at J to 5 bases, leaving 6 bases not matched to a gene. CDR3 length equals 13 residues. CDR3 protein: CASESDRGHEQYF. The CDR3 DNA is TGTGCCAGCGAAAGTGACAGGGGGCACGAGCAGTACTTC.